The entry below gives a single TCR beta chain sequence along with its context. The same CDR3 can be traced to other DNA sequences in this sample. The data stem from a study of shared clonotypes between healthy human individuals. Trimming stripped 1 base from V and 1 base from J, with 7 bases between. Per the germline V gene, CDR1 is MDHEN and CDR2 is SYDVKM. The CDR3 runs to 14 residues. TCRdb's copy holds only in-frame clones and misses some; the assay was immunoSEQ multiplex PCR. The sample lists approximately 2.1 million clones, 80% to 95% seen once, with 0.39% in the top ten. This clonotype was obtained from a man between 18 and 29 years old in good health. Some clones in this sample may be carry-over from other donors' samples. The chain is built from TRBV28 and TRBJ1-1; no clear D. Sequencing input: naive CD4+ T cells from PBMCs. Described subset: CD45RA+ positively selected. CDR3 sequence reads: CASSLSRRNTEAFF. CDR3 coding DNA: TGTGCCAGCAGTTTATCCCGGAGGAACACTGAAGCTTTCTTT.